The 18 T cell receptor beta chains below come from one sample, sequenced in a study of blood T cells in healthy people across ages. With a J-beta primer mix and a sample-barcoded 5' primer, a second PCR ran 7 to 11 cycles. Via MiXCR, TCRdb re-called the 5' RACE reads, giving one row per CDR3 protein. The sample includes 1.5 million to 2 million distinct CDR3 sequences, about two fifths seen only once; the top ten take about 21%. Specimen: blood. The origin of the receptors is a human donor in good health.

The rearrangement joins TRBV15 to TRBJ2-1, with D perhaps TRBD2 (5 bases). The CDR3 loop spans 15 amino acids. CDR1 LNHNV and CDR2 YYDKDF come from the germline V gene (reference sequence). V was trimmed by 5 bases and J by 2 bases, leaving 13 bases between them. The CDR3, as DNA: TGTGCCACCAGCGGTGGCGGAGGAACCTACAATGAGCAGTTCTTC. It yields the protein CATSGGGGTYNEQFF.

V and J are TRBV7-9 and TRBJ2-3; 9 bases fit TRBD2. The CDR3 has 18 amino acids. Per the germline V gene, CDR1 is SEHNR and CDR2 is FQNEAQ (reference sequence). The V gene end was trimmed by 7 bases and the J gene end by 2 bases; junction bases not matched to a gene: 16. CDR3 sequence reads: CASNSAARAGGYTDTQYF. DNA of the CDR3: TGTGCCAGCAACTCGGCGGCTAGGGCGGGGGGGTACACAGATACGCAGTATTTT. The full variable domain, rest sourced from reference TRBV7-9 and TRBJ2-3, is DTGVSQNPRHKITKRGQNVTFRCDPISEHNRLYWYRQTLGQGPEFLTYFQNEAQLEKSRLLSDRFSAERPKGSFSTLEIQRTEQGDSAMYLCASNSAARAGGYTDTQYFGPGTRLTVL.

The table lists this clonotype with a few counts. This chain uses TRBV7-9 with TRBJ2-3; D gene unclear. The CDR3 is 14 residues long. Per germline, CDR1 SEHNR and CDR2 FQNEAQ (reference sequence). The V gene lost 5 bases and the J gene lost 4 bases, with 13 bases spanning the gap. In DNA form, the CDR3 reads TGTGCCAGCAGCCCCGTGGACGACCCAGATACGCAGTATTTT. It translates to CASSPVDDPDTQYF.

This clonotype came up many times. This chain connects TRBV11-2 to TRBJ2-5; 11 bases fit TRBD2. The CDR3 is made up of 15 amino acids. Germline trimming cut 5 bases from V and 5 bases from J; bases unmatched to any gene: 7. The germline V gene encodes CDR1 SGHAT and CDR2 FQNNGV. The DNA for the CDR3 is TGTGCCAGCAGCCCGCTAGCGGGGGGCGGGGAGACCCAGTACTTC. Its protein is CASSPLAGGGETQYF.

This clonotype has more than one count but fewer than ten. The chain links TRBV4-1 to TRBJ2-7; D unresolved. V was clipped by 4 bases and J by 7 bases, with 20 bases between them. This CDR3 has 15 residues. Germline CDR1 MGHRA, CDR2 YSYEKL. DNA for the CDR3: TGCGCCAGCAGCCCTGGGCCCGAAGGATTTGGAGAGCAGTACTTC. Amino acids: CASSPGPEGFGEQYF.

The chain has TRBV5-6 and TRBJ2-1, with TRBD1 as a possible D gene (5 bases). Germline V lookup: CDR1 SGHDT, CDR2 YYEEEE. The V end was cut by 0 bases, the J end by 8 bases, with 9 bases between. The CDR3 extends over 13 amino acids. The DNA for the CDR3 is TGTGCCAGCAGCTTGGGGGGCATGGATGAGCAGTTCTTC. Encoded protein: CASSLGGMDEQFF.

V gene TRBV7-3 combines with J gene TRBJ2-7, with no clear D. CDR3 size: 12 residues. Germline V lookup: CDR1 SGHTA, CDR2 FQGTGA. Trimming took 5 bases from V and 5 from J, leaving 10 bases between them. The CDR3 sequence is CASSPDTHEQYF. In DNA form, the CDR3 reads TGTGCCAGCAGCCCCGACACCCACGAGCAGTACTTC.

This clonotype was counted between two and nine times. This chain links TRBV28 with TRBJ2-7, with a possible D match to TRBD1 (6 bases). The germline CDR1 and CDR2 sequences are MDHEN and SYDVKM. This CDR3 contains 14 residues. Trimming shortened V by 2 bases and J by 1 base, and 9 bases separated the two germline ends. The CDR3 DNA reads TGTGCCAGCAGTTTACAGGGGTGGTCCTACGAGCAGTACTTC. This translates into CASSLQGWSYEQYF.

The chain couples TRBV4-3 to TRBJ2-3, with D perhaps assigned TRBD1 or TRBD2 (5 bases each). The germline CDR1 and CDR2 sequences are LGHNA and YSLEER. Trimming pared 1 base from V and 4 bases from J, leaving 15 bases between. The CDR3 contains 16 residues. The CDR3 bases are TGCGCCAGCAGCCAAGGGACATCCTCGGGGTCAGATACGCAGTATTTT. Translated, it gives CASSQGTSSGSDTQYF.

This chain links TRBV2 with TRBJ2-1; D perhaps matches TRBD2 (5 bases). Germline lookup yields CDR1 SNHLY and CDR2 FYNNEI. The CDR3 loop spans 16 amino acids. Deletions cut 7 bases from V and 7 bases from J, with 23 bases between. CDR3 nucleotides: TGTGCCAGCACGGCTAGCCGTGAAGGGCTATGGAATGAGCAGTTCTTC. Translation: CASTASREGLWNEQFF.

Turning to this clonotype: Germline is not matched at one junction end, which may reflect a read error. The V gene is TRBV20-1, the J gene TRBJ2-1; D uncertain. The germline V gene encodes CDR1 DFQATT and CDR2 SNEGSKA (reference sequence). The CDR3 covers 14 residues. The CDR3 DNA reads TGCAGCGCTAGGTTTAGAAGAATTTACAATGAGCAGTTCTTC. It is translated as CSARFRRIYNEQFF.

The chain combines TRBV20-1 with TRBJ1-5, with D uncertain. The CDR3 runs 15 residues. Trimming took 3 bases from V and 2 from J, leaving 14 bases between them. Germline CDR1 is DFQATT and CDR2 is SNEGSKA (reference sequence). The CDR3 DNA reads as TGCAGTGCTAGGAGGTTAACGGGTGGCAATCAGCCCCAGCATTTT. It translates to CSARRLTGGNQPQHF.

At least ten counts were recorded for this clonotype. This CDR3 is CASSVQGSGSYEQYF. The CDR3 DNA reads as TGTGCCAGCAGCGTACAGGGGTCGGGCTCCTACGAGCAGTACTTC. V and J are TRBV9 and TRBJ2-7, with TRBD1 as a possible D gene (6 bases). The V end lost 1 base, the J end lost 0 bases, and 11 bases lay between the germline ends. The CDR3 runs 15 residues. Germline CDR1 and CDR2: SGDLS and YYNGEE.

With regard to this clonotype: The junction shows a germline mismatch at one end, possibly a read error. This sequence joins TRBV5-1 and TRBJ2-6, with D perhaps being TRBD1 or TRBD2 (5 bases each). The CDR3 consists of 21 residues. Per the germline V gene, CDR1 is SGHRS and CDR2 is YFSETQ. CDR3 in amino acids: CTSSLFSGQGESRSGANVLTF. CDR3 nucleotide sequence: TGCACCAGCAGCTTGTTTTCCGGGCAGGGAGAATCTCGCTCTGGGGCCAACGTCCTGACTTTC.

This chain uses TRBV7-2 with TRBJ2-2, with D hard to call. V lost 3 bases to trimming and J lost 0 bases, with 5 bases between them. CDR1 SGHTA and CDR2 FQGNSA come from the germline V gene. The CDR3 is 14 amino acids. The CDR3 sequence: CASSFSSNTGELFF. CDR3 nucleotide sequence: TGTGCCAGCAGCTTCAGTTCGAACACCGGGGAGCTGTTTTTT.

This clonotype was observed at least ten times. The rearrangement joins TRBV29-1 to TRBJ2-1; D gene ambiguous. V lost 4 bases, J lost 2 bases, and 6 bases lay in between. Germline loops: CDR1 SQVTM, CDR2 ANQGSEA. This CDR3 region has 12 residues. CDR3 sequence reads: CSVGHTYNEQFF. The CDR3 DNA reads as TGCAGCGTTGGTCACACCTACAATGAGCAGTTCTTC.

The CDR3 loop reads CASSFMYGSPEAFF. The CDR3 coding sequence is TGTGCCAGCAGCTTTATGTACGGATCTCCTGAAGCTTTCTTT. The chain is built from TRBV7-9 and TRBJ1-1, with D unclear. The V gene's germline CDR1 is SEHNR and CDR2 FQNEAQ (reference sequence). V was clipped by 3 bases and J by 6 bases, with 14 bases between them. CDR3 length: 14 residues.

The J gene is TRBJ2-5, the V gene TRBV28; D gene uncertain. With 3 bases removed from V and 3 bases from J, the gap between germline ends came to 11 bases. Germline V lookup: CDR1 MDHEN, CDR2 SYDVKM. The CDR3 spans 14 residues. The CDR3 region is CASSLDLGEETQYF. In DNA form, the CDR3 reads TGTGCCAGCAGTTTGGATTTAGGAGAAGAGACCCAGTACTTC.